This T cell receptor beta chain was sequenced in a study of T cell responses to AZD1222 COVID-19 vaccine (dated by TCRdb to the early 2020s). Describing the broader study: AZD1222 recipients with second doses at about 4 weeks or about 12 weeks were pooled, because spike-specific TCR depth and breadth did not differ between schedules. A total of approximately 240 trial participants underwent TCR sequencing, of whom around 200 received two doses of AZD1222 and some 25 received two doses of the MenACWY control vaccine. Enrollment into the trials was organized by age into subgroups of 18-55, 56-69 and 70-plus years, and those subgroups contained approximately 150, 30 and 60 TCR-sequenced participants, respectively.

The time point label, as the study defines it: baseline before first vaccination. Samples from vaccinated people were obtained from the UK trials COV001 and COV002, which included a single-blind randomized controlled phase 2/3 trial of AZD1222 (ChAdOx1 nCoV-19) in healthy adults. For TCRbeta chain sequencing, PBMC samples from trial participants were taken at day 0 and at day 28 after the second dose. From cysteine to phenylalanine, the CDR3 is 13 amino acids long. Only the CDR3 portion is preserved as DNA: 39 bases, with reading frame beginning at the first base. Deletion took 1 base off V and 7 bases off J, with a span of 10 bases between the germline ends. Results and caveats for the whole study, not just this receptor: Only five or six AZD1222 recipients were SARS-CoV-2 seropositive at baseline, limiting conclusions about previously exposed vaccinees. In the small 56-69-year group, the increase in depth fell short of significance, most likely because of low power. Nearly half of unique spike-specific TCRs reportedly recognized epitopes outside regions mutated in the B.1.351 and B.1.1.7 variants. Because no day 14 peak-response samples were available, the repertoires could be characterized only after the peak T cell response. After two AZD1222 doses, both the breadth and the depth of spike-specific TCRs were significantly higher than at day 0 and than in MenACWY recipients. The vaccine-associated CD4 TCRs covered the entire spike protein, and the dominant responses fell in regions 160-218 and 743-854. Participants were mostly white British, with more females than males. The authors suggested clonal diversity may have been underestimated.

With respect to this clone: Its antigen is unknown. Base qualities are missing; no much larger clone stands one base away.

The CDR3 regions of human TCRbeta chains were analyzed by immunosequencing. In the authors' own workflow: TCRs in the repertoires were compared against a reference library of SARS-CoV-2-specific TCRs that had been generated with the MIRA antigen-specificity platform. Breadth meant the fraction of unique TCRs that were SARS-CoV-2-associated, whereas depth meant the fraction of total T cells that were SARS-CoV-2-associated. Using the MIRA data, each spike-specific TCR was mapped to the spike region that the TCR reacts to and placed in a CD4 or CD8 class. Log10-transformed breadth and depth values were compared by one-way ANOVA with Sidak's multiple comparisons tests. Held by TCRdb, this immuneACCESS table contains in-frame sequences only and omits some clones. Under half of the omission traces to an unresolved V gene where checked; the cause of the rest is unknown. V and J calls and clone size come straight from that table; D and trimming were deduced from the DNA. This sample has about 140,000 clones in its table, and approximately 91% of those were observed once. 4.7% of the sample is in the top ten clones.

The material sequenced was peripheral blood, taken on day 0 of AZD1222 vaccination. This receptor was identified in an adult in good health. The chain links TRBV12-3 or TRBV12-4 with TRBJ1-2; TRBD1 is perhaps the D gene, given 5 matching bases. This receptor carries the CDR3 CASSLVQGRGYTF. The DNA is TGTGCCAGCAGTTTAGTGCAGGGACGTGGCTACACCTTC.